This T cell receptor beta chain comes out of a study of blood T cell repertoires in COVID-19. Study members were between about 18 and 90 years old and lived in over 20 US regions. The method was immunoSEQ multiplex PCR; TCRdb's version includes in-frame clones alone and lacks a portion of them. The repertoire consists of 150,000 to 200,000 clones, with 88% occurring once and the leading ten covering 5% to 8.5%. This CDR3 contains 14 residues. Germline assignment: CDR1 SGHVS and CDR2 FQNEAQ. After removal of 7 bases from V and 4 bases from J, the junction contained 4 bases not matched to a gene. The clonotype was recovered from a woman in her 50s who had recovered from COVID-19. This sequence joins TRBV7-8 and TRBJ1-2, with 12 bases that match TRBD1. Material for sequencing was PBMCs or T cells enriched from blood (not recorded which). Written as DNA, the CDR3 is TGTGCCAGCAATCCGGGACAGGGGGCCTATGGCTACACCTTC. Translation: CASNPGQGAYGYTF.